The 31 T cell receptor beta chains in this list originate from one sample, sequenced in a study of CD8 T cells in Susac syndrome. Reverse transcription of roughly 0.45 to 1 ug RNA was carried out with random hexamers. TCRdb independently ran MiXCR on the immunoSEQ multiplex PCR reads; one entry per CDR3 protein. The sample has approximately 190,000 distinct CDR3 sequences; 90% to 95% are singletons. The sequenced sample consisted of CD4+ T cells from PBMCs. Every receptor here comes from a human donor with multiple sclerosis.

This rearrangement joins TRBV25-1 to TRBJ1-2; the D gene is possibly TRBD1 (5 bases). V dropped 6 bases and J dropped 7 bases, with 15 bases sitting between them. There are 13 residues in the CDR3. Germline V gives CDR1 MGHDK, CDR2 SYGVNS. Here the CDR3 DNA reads TGTGCCAGCAGCGGGGGACGGCCGTTTGGCTACACCTTC. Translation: CASSGGRPFGYTF.

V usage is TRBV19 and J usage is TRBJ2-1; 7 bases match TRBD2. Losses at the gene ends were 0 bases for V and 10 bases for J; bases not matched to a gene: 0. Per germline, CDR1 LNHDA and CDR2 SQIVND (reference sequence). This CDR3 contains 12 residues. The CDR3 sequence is CASSIEGGEQFF. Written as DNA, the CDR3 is TGTGCCAGTAGTATAGAGGGGGGGGAGCAGTTCTTC.

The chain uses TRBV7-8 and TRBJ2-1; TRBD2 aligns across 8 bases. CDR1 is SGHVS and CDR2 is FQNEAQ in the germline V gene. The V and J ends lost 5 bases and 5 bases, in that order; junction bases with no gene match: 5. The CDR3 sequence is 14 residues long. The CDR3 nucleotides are TGTGCCAGCAGCCGTAGCGGGACGGACAATGAGCAGTTCTTC. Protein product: CASSRSGTDNEQFF.

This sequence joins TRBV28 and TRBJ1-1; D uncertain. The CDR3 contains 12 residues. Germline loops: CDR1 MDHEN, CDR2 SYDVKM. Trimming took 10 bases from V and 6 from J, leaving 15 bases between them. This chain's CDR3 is CATSPPFAEAFF. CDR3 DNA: TGTGCCACCTCGCCCCCGTTCGCTGAAGCTTTCTTT.

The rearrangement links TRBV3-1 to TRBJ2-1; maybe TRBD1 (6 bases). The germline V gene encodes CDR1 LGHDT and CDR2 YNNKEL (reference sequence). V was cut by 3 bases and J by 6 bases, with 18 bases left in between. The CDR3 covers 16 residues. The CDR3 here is CASSQAFGGALNEQFF. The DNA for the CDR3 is TGTGCCAGCAGCCAGGCCTTTGGGGGCGCCCTCAATGAGCAGTTCTTC.

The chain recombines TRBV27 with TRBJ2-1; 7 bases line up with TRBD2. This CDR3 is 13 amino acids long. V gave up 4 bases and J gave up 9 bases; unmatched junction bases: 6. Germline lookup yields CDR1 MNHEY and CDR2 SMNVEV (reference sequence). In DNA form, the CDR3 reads TGTGCCAGCAGTTCCGGACTAGTGGGTGAGCAGTTCTTC. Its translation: CASSSGLVGEQFF.

The CDR3 protein is CASSPSSGGAETQYF. CDR3 nucleotide sequence: TGTGCCAGCAGTCCCTCCAGCGGGGGGGCCGAGACGCAGTATTTT. The chain couples TRBV2 to TRBJ2-3; 10 bases are a match to TRBD2. The CDR3 length is 15 residues. The V gene's germline CDR1 is SNHLY and CDR2 FYNNEI. Trimming cost V 5 bases and J 9 bases; bases outside gene matches: 11.

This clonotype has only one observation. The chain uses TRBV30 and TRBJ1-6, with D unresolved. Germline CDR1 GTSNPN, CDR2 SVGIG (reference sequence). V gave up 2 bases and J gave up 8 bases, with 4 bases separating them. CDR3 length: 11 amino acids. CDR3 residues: CAWSLHSPLHF. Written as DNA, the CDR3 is TGTGCCTGGAGTCTCCATTCACCCCTCCACTTT. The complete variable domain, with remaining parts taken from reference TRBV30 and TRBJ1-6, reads SQTIHQWPATLVQPVGSPLSLECTVEGTSNPNLYWYRQAAGRGLQLLFYSVGIGQISSEVPQNLSASRPQDRQFILSSKKLLLSDSGFYLCAWSLHSPLHFGNGTRLTVT.

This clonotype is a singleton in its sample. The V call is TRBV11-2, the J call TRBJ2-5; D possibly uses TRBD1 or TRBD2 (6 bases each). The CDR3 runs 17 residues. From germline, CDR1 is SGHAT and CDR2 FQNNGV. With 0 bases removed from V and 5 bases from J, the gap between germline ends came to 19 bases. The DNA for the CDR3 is TGTGCCAGCAGCTTAGATCAGGCAGGGGAGGTCGGGGAGACCCAGTACTTC. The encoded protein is CASSLDQAGEVGETQYF.

The CDR3 is CATSKGAHYEQYF. CDR3 DNA sequence: TGTGCCACCTCAAAGGGAGCGCACTACGAGCAGTACTTC. J is TRBJ2-7 and V is TRBV24-1, with a possible D match to TRBD2 (5 bases). The V gene lost 9 bases and the J gene lost 3 bases, with 14 bases spanning the gap. The CDR3 covers 13 residues. Per the germline V gene, CDR1 is KGHDR and CDR2 is SFDVKD.

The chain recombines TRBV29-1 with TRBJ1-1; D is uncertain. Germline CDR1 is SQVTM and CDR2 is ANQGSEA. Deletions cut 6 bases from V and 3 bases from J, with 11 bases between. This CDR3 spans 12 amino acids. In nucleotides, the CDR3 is TGCAGCGTCGACAATGGGCACACTGAAGCTTTCTTT. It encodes CSVDNGHTEAFF.

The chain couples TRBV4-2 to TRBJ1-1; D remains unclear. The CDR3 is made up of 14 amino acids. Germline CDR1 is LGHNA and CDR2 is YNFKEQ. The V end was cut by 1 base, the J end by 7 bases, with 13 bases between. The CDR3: CASSQGGVGVEAFF. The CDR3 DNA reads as TGTGCCAGCAGCCAAGGTGGGGTAGGAGTTGAAGCTTTCTTT.

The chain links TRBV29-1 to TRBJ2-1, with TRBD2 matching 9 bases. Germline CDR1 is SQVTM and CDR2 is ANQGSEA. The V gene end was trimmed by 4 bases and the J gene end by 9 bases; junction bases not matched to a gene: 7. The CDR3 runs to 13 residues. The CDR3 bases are TGCAGCGTTGTAAAGGCGGGAGGGGGTGAGCAGTTCTTC. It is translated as CSVVKAGGGEQFF.

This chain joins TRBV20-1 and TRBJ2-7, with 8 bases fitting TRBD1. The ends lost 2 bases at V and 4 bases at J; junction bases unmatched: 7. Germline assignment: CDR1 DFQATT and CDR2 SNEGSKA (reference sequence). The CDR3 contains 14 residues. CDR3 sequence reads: CSARQGAVLYEQYF. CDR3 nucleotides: TGCAGTGCTAGACAGGGGGCGGTCCTTTACGAGCAGTACTTC.

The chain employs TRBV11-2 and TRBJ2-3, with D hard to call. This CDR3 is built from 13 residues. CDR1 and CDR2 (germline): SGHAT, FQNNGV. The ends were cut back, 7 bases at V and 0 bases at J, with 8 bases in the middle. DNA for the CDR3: TGTGCCAGCACCAACAGAAGCACAGATACGCAGTATTTT. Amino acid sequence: CASTNRSTDTQYF.

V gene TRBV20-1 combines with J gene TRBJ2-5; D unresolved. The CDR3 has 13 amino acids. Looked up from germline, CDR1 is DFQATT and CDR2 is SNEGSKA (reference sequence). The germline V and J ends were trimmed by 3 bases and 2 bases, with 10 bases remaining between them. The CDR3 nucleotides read TGCAGTGCTAGCCCAGATCGACAAGAGACCCAGTACTTC. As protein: CSASPDRQETQYF.

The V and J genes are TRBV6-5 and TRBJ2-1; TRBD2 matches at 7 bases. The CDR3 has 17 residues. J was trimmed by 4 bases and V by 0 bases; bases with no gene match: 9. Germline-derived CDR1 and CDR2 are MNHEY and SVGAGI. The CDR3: CASSYSPPSGVYNEQFF. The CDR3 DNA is TGTGCCAGCAGTTACTCTCCCCCCAGCGGGGTATACAATGAGCAGTTCTTC.

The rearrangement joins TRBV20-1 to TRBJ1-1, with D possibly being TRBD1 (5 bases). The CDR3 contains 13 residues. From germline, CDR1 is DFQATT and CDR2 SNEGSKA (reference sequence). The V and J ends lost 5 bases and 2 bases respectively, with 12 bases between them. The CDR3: CSAFGRTNTEAFF. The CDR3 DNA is TGCAGTGCTTTTGGACGGACAAACACTGAAGCTTTCTTT.

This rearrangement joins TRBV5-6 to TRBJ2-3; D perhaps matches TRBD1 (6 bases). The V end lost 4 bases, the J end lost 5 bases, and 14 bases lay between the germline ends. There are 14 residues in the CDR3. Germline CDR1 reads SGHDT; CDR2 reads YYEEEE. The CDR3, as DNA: TGTGCCAGCAGCCTAGGACAGAGTGGAGATACGCAGTATTTT. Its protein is CASSLGQSGDTQYF.

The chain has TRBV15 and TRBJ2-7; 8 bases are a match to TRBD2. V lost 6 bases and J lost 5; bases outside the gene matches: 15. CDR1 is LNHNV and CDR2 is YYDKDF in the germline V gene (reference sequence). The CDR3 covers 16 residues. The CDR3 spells CATRTMSGSGGNEQYF. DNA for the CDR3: TGTGCCACCAGGACCATGAGCGGGAGCGGCGGGAACGAGCAGTACTTC. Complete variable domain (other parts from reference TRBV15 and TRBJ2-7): DAMVIQNPRYQVTQFGKPVTLSCSQTLNHNVMYWYQQKSSQAPKLLFHYYDKDFNNEADTPDNFQSRRPNTSFCFLDIRSPGLGDTAMYLCATRTMSGSGGNEQYFGPGTRLTVT.

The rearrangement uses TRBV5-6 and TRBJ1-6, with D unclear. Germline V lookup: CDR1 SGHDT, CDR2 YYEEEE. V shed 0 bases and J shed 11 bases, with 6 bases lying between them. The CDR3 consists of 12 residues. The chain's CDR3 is CASSLDVAPLHF. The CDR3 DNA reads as TGTGCCAGCAGCTTGGATGTGGCACCCCTCCACTTT.

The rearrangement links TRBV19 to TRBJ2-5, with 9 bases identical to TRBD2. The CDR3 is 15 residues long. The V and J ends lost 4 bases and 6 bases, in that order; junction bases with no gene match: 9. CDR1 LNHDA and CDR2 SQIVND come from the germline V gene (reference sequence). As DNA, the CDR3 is TGTGCCAGTAGTAAGAAGGGACTAGCTAAACAGACCCAGTACTTC. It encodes CASSKKGLAKQTQYF.

For the CDR3, the DNA is TGCAGTGCTAGGGTTGGCGGGAGTGGAGGGACCCAGTACTTC. It codes for CSARVGGSGGTQYF. The chain recombines TRBV20-1 with TRBJ2-5, with 7 bases lining up with TRBD2. J was trimmed by 7 bases and V by 3 bases; bases with no gene match: 11. The CDR3 runs to 14 residues. Looked up from germline, CDR1 is DFQATT and CDR2 is SNEGSKA (reference sequence).

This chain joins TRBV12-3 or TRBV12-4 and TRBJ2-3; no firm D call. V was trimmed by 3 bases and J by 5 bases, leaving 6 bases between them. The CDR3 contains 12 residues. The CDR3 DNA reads TGTGCCAGCAGTTTTGCAGGAGATACGCAGTATTTT. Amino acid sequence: CASSFAGDTQYF.

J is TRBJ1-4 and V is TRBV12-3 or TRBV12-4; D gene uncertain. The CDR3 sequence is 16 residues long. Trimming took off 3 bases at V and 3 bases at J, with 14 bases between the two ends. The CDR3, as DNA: TGTGCCAGCAGTTTTGCCGACGGGATGTCTAATGAAAAACTGTTTTTT. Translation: CASSFADGMSNEKLFF.

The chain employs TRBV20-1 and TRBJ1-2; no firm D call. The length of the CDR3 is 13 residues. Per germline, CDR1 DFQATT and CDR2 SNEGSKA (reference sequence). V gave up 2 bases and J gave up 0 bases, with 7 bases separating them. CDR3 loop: CSARLEPNYGYTF. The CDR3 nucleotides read TGCAGTGCTAGACTGGAGCCTAACTATGGCTACACCTTC.

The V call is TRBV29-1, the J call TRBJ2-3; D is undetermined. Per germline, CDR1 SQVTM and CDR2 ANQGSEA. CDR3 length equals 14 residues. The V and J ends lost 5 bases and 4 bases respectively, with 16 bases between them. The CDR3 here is CSVRVNSGADTQYF. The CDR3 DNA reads TGCAGCGTTCGGGTCAATTCTGGCGCAGATACGCAGTATTTT.

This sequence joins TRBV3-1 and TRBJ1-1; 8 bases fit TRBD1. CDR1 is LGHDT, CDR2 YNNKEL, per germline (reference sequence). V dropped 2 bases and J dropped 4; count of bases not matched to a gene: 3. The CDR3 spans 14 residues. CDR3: CASSQPGQVTEAFF. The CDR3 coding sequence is TGTGCCAGCAGCCAACCGGGACAGGTCACTGAAGCTTTCTTT.

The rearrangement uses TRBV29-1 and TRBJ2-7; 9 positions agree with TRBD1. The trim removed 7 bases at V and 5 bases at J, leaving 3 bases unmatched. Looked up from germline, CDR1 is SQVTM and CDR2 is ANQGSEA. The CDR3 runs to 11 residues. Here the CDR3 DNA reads TGCAGCGCGGGACAGGGAAACGAGCAGTACTTC. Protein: CSAGQGNEQYF.

CDR3 protein: CSARQGFETQYF. The CDR3, as DNA: TGCAGTGCTAGACAGGGTTTCGAGACCCAGTACTTC. The V and J genes are TRBV20-1 and TRBJ2-5, with D perhaps matching TRBD1 (5 bases). Looked up from germline, CDR1 is DFQATT and CDR2 is SNEGSKA (reference sequence). This CDR3 is built from 12 residues. Trimming took 2 bases from V and 5 from J, leaving 9 bases between them.

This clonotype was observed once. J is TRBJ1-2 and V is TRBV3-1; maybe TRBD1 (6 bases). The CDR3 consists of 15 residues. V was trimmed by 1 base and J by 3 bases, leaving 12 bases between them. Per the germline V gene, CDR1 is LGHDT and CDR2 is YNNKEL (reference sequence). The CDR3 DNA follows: TGTGCCAGCAGCCAAGGTGGACAGACACACTATGGCTACACCTTC. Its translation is CASSQGGQTHYGYTF.